These T cell receptor beta chains were read from a single sample in a study of blood T cell repertoires in COVID-19. Some clones are missing from TCRdb's copy, which holds only in-frame ones; the method was immunoSEQ multiplex PCR. The sample lists just over 150,000 clones; about 80% were seen once. Sample: peripheral blood. The source is a woman between 35 and 50 years old with COVID-19, enrolled during active disease. CDR3s include the opening cysteine and the closing phenylalanine or tryptophan. A D gene is named only where the DNA matches it firmly. A clone size is listed for some rows: how often the clone was seen (once, few, many), or a class if it is expanded.

>12|TRBV13|NA|TRBJ1-2|NA
CASSREDYGYTF
TGTGCCAGCAGCCGAGAGGACTATGGCTACACCTTC
>15|TRBV18|NA|TRBJ2-2|NA
CASSGGQTRIGELFF
TGTGCCAGCTCAGGCGGGCAGACCAGGATCGGGGAGCTGTTTTTT
>14|TRBV3-1/TRBV3-2|NA|TRBJ1-6|NA
CASSLQGKGSPLHF
TGTGCCAGCAGCCTACAGGGAAAGGGTTCACCCCTCCACTTT
>14|TRBV6-4|few|TRBJ2-3|TRBD2
CASSNGGAVDTQYF
TGTGCCAGCTCTAACGGGGGGGCCGTAGATACGCAGTATTTT
>15|TRBV15|NA|TRBJ2-3|NA
CATSRFRDKVDTQYF
TGTGCCACCAGCAGATTCAGGGACAAGGTAGATACGCAGTATTTT
>13|TRBV6-5|NA|TRBJ2-7|TRBD1
CATERTGGNEQYF
TGTGCCACCGAGAGGACAGGGGGCAACGAGCAGTACTTC
>15|TRBV5-1|NA|TRBJ2-1|TRBD2
CASSSTSGLYNEQFF
TGCGCCAGCAGCTCCACTAGCGGCCTCTACAATGAGCAGTTCTTC
>12|TRBV29-1|NA|TRBJ2-7|NA
CSVVLTTEKQYF
TGCAGCGTTGTTCTCACGACTGAAAAGCAGTACTTC
>13|TRBV7-9|NA|TRBJ1-2|TRBD1
CASSFGQGYGYTF
TGTGCCAGCAGCTTCGGACAGGGTTATGGCTACACCTTC
>15|TRBV9|once|TRBJ2-3|TRBD2
CASSAWTSGSDTQYF
TGTGCCAGCAGCGCCTGGACTAGCGGGTCAGATACGCAGTATTTT
>16|TRBV11-3|few|TRBJ2-3|NA
CASSLGRRELTDTQYF
TGTGCCAGCAGCCTGGGACGCCGGGAGCTCACAGATACGCAGTATTTT
>12|TRBV6-5|NA|TRBJ1-2|NA
CASFSGIYGYTF
TGTGCCAGCTTTAGCGGGATCTATGGCTACACCTTC
>16|TRBV9|NA|TRBJ2-3|TRBD1
CASSPRQGGSTDTQYF
TGTGCCAGCAGCCCACGACAGGGGGGTAGTACAGATACGCAGTATTTT
>16|TRBV2|NA|TRBJ2-3|NA
CASRRQSGLSTDTQYF
TGTGCCAGCAGACGACAGTCCGGTTTATCCACAGATACGCAGTATTTT
>17|TRBV21-1|NA|TRBJ1-6|NA
CASRPRTASSYNSPLHF
TGTGCCTCACGCCCCCGGACAGCTTCCTCCTATAATTCACCCCTCCACTTT
>15|TRBV7-2|NA|TRBJ2-3|TRBD2
CASSFKRESTDTQYF
TGTGCCAGCAGCTTTAAGCGGGAGAGCACAGATACGCAGTATTTT
>12|TRBV19|NA|TRBJ2-5|TRBD1
CATEDRAETQYF
TGTGCCACCGAGGACAGGGCCGAGACCCAGTACTTC
>16|TRBV2|NA|TRBJ2-1|TRBD2
CASSEFSGSSYNEQFF
TGTGCCAGCAGTGAATTTAGCGGGAGCTCCTACAATGAGCAGTTCTTC
>13|TRBV7-9|NA|TRBJ2-2|NA
CASSPIVAGELFF
TGTGCCAGCAGCCCTATAGTAGCGGGGGAGCTGTTTTTT
>15|TRBV2|NA|TRBJ2-1|TRBD2
CASSVESSGVNEQFF
TGTGCCAGCAGTGTAGAGTCTAGCGGGGTCAATGAGCAGTTCTTC
>17|TRBV29-1|NA|TRBJ2-3|TRBD2
CSVWSQGGRLGTDTQYF
TGCAGCGTTTGGTCCCAGGGAGGGAGACTTGGGACAGATACGCAGTATTTT
>15|TRBV5-1|NA|TRBJ2-1|TRBD2
CASSLGTSGSNEQFF
TGCGCCAGCAGCTTGGGGACTAGCGGATCCAATGAGCAGTTCTTC
>15|TRBV20-1|many|TRBJ2-7|NA
CSASLDDGSSYEQYF
TGCAGTGCTAGTTTAGACGACGGGAGTTCCTACGAGCAGTACTTC
>14|TRBV5-4|once|TRBJ2-5|NA
CASSLGGRQETQYF
TGTGCCAGCAGCTTGGGGGGGAGGCAAGAGACCCAGTACTTC
>15|TRBV7-2|NA|TRBJ2-3|NA
CASSLLRGALDTQYF
TGTGCCAGCAGCTTACTCAGGGGGGCGCTTGATACGCAGTATTTT